The 24 T cell receptor beta chains below come from one sample, sequenced in a study of tumor and adjacent non-tumor tissue in lung cancer. The library came from three nested PCR rounds adapted from ARM-PCR protocols. Using its own MiXCR run on the multiplex PCR reads, TCRdb lists one record per CDR3 protein. The repertoire has around 75,000 distinct CDR3 sequences, 55% to 70% of them found once; the top ten carry 28%. This sample's RNA came from whole unsorted tissue. More than 3 cm separated this lung sample from the edge of the tumor. What was sequenced was distant non-tumor lung tissue. These receptors were collected from a woman aged 45-65 years with non-small cell lung cancer.

This clonotype was seen more than once but under ten times. Given a much more abundant clone one base away, this may be a read error. The V and J genes are TRBV20-1 and TRBJ2-3; D may be TRBD1 or TRBD2 (6 bases each). Germline V gene data show CDR1 as DFQATT and CDR2 as SNEGSKA (reference sequence). The CDR3 runs to 14 residues. Written as DNA, the CDR3 is TGCTGTGCTAGTGGGGGGCTGGACACAGATACGCAGTATTTT. As protein: CCASGGLDTDTQYF.

In the case of this clonotype: One junction end does not reproduce the germline sequence, and a read error may be involved. V and J are TRBV12-3 or TRBV12-4 and TRBJ2-7; 7 bases map to TRBD2. This CDR3 is 16 amino acids long. The CDR3 DNA reads as TGTGCCGGCAGTAGAACTCGGGCTAGCGGCGCCTACGAGCAGTACTTC. This gives the protein CAGSRTRASGAYEQYF.

In the case of this clonotype: A read error may produce the germline difference seen at one junction end. This rearrangement joins TRBV5-5 to TRBJ2-1, with D possibly TRBD1 on 6 matching bases. This CDR3 comprises 13 residues. CDR1 is SGHKS, CDR2 YYEKEE, per germline (reference sequence). The CDR3 region is CTSRSRTDNEQFF. The CDR3 DNA reads as TGTACCAGCAGATCCCGGACAGACAATGAGCAGTTCTTC. Full variable domain (missing parts from reference TRBV5-5 and TRBJ2-1): DAGVTQSPTHLIKTRGQQVTLRCSPISGHKSVSWYQQVLGQGPQFIFQYYEKEERGRGNFPDRFSARQFPNYSSELNVNALLLGDSALYLCTSRSRTDNEQFFGPGTRLTVL.

Remarks on this clonotype: This clone may be a read error of a much larger clone one base away. This chain connects TRBV6-1 to TRBJ2-3; 8 bases agree with TRBD2. The CDR3 sequence is 15 residues long. Germline V gene sequence: CDR1 MNHNS, CDR2 SASEGT. Here the CDR3 reads CASTEGSGGQDTQSF. The CDR3 bases are TGTGCCAGCACCGAAGGGTCGGGAGGGCAAGATACGCAGTCTTTT.

On this clonotype: An end of the junction differs from the germline gene, which may be a read error. The chain uses TRBV20-1 and TRBJ2-7, with D possibly being TRBD1 (6 bases). The CDR3 is 14 residues long. Germline V gene data show CDR1 as DFQATT and CDR2 as SNEGSKA (reference sequence). The CDR3 coding sequence is TGCAGTGTTAGACAGACAGGAGGAAACTACGAGCAATACTTC. It encodes CSVRQTGGNYEQYF.

Notes on this clonotype: A junction boundary mismatches the germline segment, possibly from a read error. The rearrangement links TRBV6-6 to TRBJ1-6, with D unresolved. The CDR3 covers 13 residues. Germline CDR1 and CDR2: MNHNY and SVGAGI (reference sequence). CDR3 nucleotide sequence: TGTGTCAGCAGGCTGACCGATAATTCACCCCTCCAATTT. Residues: CVSRLTDNSPLQF.

Concerning this clonotype: One junction end disagrees with the germline gene, perhaps due to a read error. The gene calls are TRBV20-1 and TRBJ1-5; TRBD1 matches 7 bases. Germline V gene lookup returns CDR1 DFQATT and CDR2 SNEGSKA (reference sequence). This CDR3 has 14 residues. The DNA for the CDR3 is TGCAGTGTTACGACAGGGTCGGGGGATCGGCCCCAACATTTT. Its protein is CSVTTGSGDRPQHF.

Notes on this clonotype: A read error may account for a junction end that differs from germline. This rearrangement joins TRBV6-2 or TRBV6-3 to TRBJ1-2, with TRBD1 matching over 7 bases. CDR1 and CDR2 (germline): MNHEY, SVGEGT. The CDR3 contains 14 residues. The CDR3 region has the DNA TGTGCCAGCAGCCGCGGACAGGAGCAGGATGGCAACAGCTTC. Translating it yields CASSRGQEQDGNSF.

Turning to this clonotype: Here the CDR3 omits its conserved ending phenylalanine or tryptophan, so a read error is the likely source. This chain joins TRBV11-1 and TRBJ1-1; D gene unclear. Germline CDR1 reads SGHAT; CDR2 reads FQDESV (reference sequence). The CDR3 has 14 amino acids. The germline V and J ends were trimmed by 3 bases and 0 bases, with 8 bases remaining between them. The CDR3 reads CASSLNELNTEAFL. CDR3 coding DNA: TGTGCCAGCAGCTTGAATGAATTGAACACTGAAGCTTTCCTT.

The J gene is TRBJ2-7, the V gene TRBV4-3; 11 bases agree with TRBD2. The germline V gene has CDR1 LGHNA and CDR2 YSLEER. The CDR3 consists of 17 residues. The V gene end was trimmed by 6 bases and the J gene end by 2 bases; junction bases not matched to a gene: 12. CDR3 sequence (DNA): TGCGCCAGCAGTCATGCACCGGGGACTAGCGGAGCCTACGAGCAGTACTTC. Its translation is CASSHAPGTSGAYEQYF.

J is TRBJ2-1 and V is TRBV29-1; TRBD2 agrees at 8 bases. Germline trimming cut 1 base from V and 7 bases from J; bases unmatched to any gene: 9. This CDR3 has 15 residues. The germline CDR1 and CDR2 sequences are SQVTM and ANQGSEA. As DNA, the CDR3 is TGCAGCGTTGAAGTTGGCGGGGGGACCAAGAATGAGCAGTTCTTC. This sequence encodes CSVEVGGGTKNEQFF.

On this clonotype: This may be a read error, as it is one base from a much larger clone. V usage is TRBV7-8 and J usage is TRBJ2-2, with D maybe TRBD1 (6 bases). CDR3 length equals 13 residues. CDR1 and CDR2 (germline): SGHVS, FQNEAQ. The DNA for the CDR3 is TGTGCCAGCAGCTTCTTGGGGGCCGGGGAGCTGTCTTTT. This translates into CASSFLGAGELSF.

Details on this clonotype: Given a much more abundant clone one base away, this may be a read error. The J gene is TRBJ2-7, the V gene TRBV5-5; D remains ambiguous. The CDR3 spans 12 residues. Germline loops: CDR1 SGHKS, CDR2 YYEKEE (reference sequence). V was shortened by 4 bases and J by 3 bases, with 8 bases between the two germline ends. In DNA, the CDR3 is TGTGCCAGCAGCCCGTACAACTACGAGCAGTACTTC. This translates into CASSPYNYEQYF.

A word on this clonotype: The junction departs from the called germline gene at one end, perhaps through a read error. The chain has TRBV4-1 and TRBJ1-1; no firm D call. The CDR3 runs to 16 residues. Germline CDR1 and CDR2: MGHRA and YSYEKL. CDR3 coding DNA: TGCGCTAGCAGCCAAGATTTGTACAAGTGGAACACTGAAGCTTTCTTT. Its translation: CASSQDLYKWNTEAFF.

With respect to this clonotype: One base away lies a much larger clone, so this may be a sequencing read error. V usage is TRBV29-1 and J usage is TRBJ2-7; 7 nucleotides line up with TRBD1. The CDR3 has 13 amino acids. Germline assignment: CDR1 SQVTM and CDR2 ANQGSEA. The CDR3 DNA follows: TGCAGCGTTGAAGATCGGGACAGCTACGAGCACTACTTC. Residues: CSVEDRDSYEHYF.

This rearrangement joins TRBV11-2 to TRBJ2-5; D not certain. Trimming cost V 6 bases and J 14 bases, with 22 bases left between them. The germline gives CDR1 SGHAT, CDR2 FQNNGV. The length of the CDR3 is 13 residues. The CDR3 spells CASRVVVKETQYF. In DNA, the CDR3 is TGTGCCAGCAGGGTTGTGGTTAAAGAGACACAATACTTC.

Details on this clonotype: Relative to the germline gene, one junction end is altered; a read error may explain this. CDR3 amino acids: CSARGELAYEHYF. Here the CDR3 DNA reads TGCAGTGCTAGAGGTGAACTAGCCTACGAGCACTACTTC. V gene TRBV20-1 combines with J gene TRBJ2-7, with TRBD2 as a possible D gene (6 bases). CDR1 DFQATT and CDR2 SNEGSKA come from the germline V gene (reference sequence). This CDR3 comprises 13 residues.

This clonotype occurred once. The genes are TRBV28 and TRBJ2-7, with TRBD2 identical over 7 bases. Germline CDR1 MDHEN, CDR2 SYDVKM. V was pared by 7 bases and J by 7 bases, with 13 bases of the junction left unmatched. The CDR3 extends over 14 amino acids. The CDR3 DNA sequence: TGTGCCAGCACTTTTGGTGGGAGGGTGAGGGAGCAGTACTTC. Translation: CASTFGGRVREQYF.

The V and J genes are TRBV29-1 and TRBJ2-5; possible D gene TRBD1, 6 bases. The V end was cut by 4 bases, the J end by 10 bases, with 22 bases between. Germline V CDR1 and CDR2: SQVTM, ANQGSEA. The CDR3 totals 14 residues. CDR3 coding DNA: TGCAGCGTTGTGCCCGGGACAACAAAAGAGGTCCAGTACTTC. Amino acid sequence: CSVVPGTTKEVQYF.

As concerns this clonotype: At one boundary the junction diverges from the germline segment, which might be a read error. CDR3 nucleotide sequence: TGCGCCAGCAGCTTGGTGGGGTTTGAGCAGTCCTTC. Translated, it gives CASSLVGFEQSF. The gene calls are TRBV5-1 and TRBJ2-1; D not certain. Per germline, CDR1 SGHRS and CDR2 YFSETQ. The CDR3 has 12 residues.

This clonotype appeared a single time. One end of the junction is discordant with germline, which a read error may explain. The rearrangement joins TRBV11-2 to TRBJ2-1; D may correspond to TRBD1 or TRBD2 (5 bases each). CDR3 size: 16 residues. Germline loops: CDR1 SGHAT, CDR2 FQNNGV. Written as DNA, the CDR3 is TGTGCCAGCAGCTCCCCGGGACGCTACTACTACAATGGGCAGTTCTTC. Translation gives CASSSPGRYYYNGQFF.

This clonotype was seen ten or more times. This sequence joins TRBV29-1 and TRBJ2-1; 10 nucleotides agree with TRBD2. This CDR3 has 14 amino acids. V trimming: 5 bases; J trimming: 4 bases; junction bases outside the gene matches: 5. Germline CDR1 and CDR2: SQVTM and ANQGSEA. As DNA, the CDR3 is TGCAGCGTTAGCGGGACTAGCGATTACAATGAGCAGTTCTTC. Its translation is CSVSGTSDYNEQFF.

In this sample, this clonotype turned up many times. The V gene is TRBV4-1, the J gene TRBJ2-1; 14 nucleotides align to TRBD2. The germline V gene encodes CDR1 MGHRA and CDR2 YSYEKL. CDR3 length equals 14 residues. The ends lost 4 bases at V and 10 bases at J; junction bases unmatched: 3. DNA for the CDR3: TGCGCCAGCAGCCCGGGACTAGCGGGAGACGAGCAGTTCTTC. Protein product: CASSPGLAGDEQFF.

On this clonotype itself: A much larger clone is a single base away; this may be a read error. The chain is built from TRBV20-1 and TRBJ2-1, with D unresolved. The CDR3 is 13 residues long. The germline gives CDR1 DFQATT, CDR2 SNEGSKA (reference sequence). The chain's CDR3 is CSAIISSYNEQLF. The CDR3 bases are TGCAGTGCAATCATCAGCTCCTACAATGAGCAGTTATTC.